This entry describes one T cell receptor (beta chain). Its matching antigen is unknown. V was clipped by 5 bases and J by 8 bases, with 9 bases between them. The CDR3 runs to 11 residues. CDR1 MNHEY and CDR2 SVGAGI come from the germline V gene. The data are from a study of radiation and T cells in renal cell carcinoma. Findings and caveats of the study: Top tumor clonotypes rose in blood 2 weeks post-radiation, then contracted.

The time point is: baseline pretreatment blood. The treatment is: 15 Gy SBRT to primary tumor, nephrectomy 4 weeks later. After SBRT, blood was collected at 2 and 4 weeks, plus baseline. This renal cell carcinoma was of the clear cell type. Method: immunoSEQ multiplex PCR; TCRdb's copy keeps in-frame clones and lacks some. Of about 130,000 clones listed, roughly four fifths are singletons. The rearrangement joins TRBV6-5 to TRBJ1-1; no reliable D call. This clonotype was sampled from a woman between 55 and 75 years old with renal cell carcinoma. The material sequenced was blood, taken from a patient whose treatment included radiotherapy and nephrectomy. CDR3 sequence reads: CASSTPQEAFF. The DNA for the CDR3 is TGTGCCAGCAGTACCCCCCAAGAAGCTTTCTTT.